This T cell receptor beta chain comes out of a study of T cell changes during pregnancy in multiple sclerosis. Repertoires were generated with immunoSEQ multiplex PCR, while TCRdb's copy carries only in-frame clones and drops some. The table includes tens of thousands of clones, roughly nine tenths detected once. The receptor was isolated from a female donor in good health, enrolled as a control in a pregnancy study. Here the sequenced sample was CD4+ T cells from peripheral blood mononuclear cells, taken in the third trimester of pregnancy.

For the CDR3, the DNA is TGTGCCAGTCTTGAGGGAGTCTTAGGGGATACGCAGTATTTT. Translated, it gives CASLEGVLGDTQYF. This chain joins TRBV7-9 and TRBJ2-3; D perhaps matches TRBD2 (5 bases). Germline CDR1 reads SEHNR; CDR2 reads FQNEAQ (reference sequence). V was shortened by 9 bases and J by 6 bases, with 19 bases between the two germline ends. The length of the CDR3 is 14 residues. The entire variable domain, with the rest obtained from reference TRBV7-9 and TRBJ2-3, is as follows: DTGVSQNPRHKITKRGQNVTFRCDPISEHNRLYWYRQTLGQGPEFLTYFQNEAQLEKSRLLSDRFSAERPKGSFSTLEIQRTEQGDSAMYLCASLEGVLGDTQYFGPGTRLTVL.